The rows below give T cell receptor beta chains drawn from one sample of a study of shared clonotypes between healthy human individuals. TCRdb's copy holds only in-frame clones and misses some; the assay was immunoSEQ multiplex PCR. The table has some 650,000 clones, less than 98% seen once. The sample was naive CD4+ T cells sorted from blood. Receptors were obtained from a woman under 40 in good health. CDR3s include the opening cysteine and the closing phenylalanine or tryptophan. The D gene is left open where the match is weak. Some rows have no size entry. The others give once, few or many, or a class for an expanded clone.

J gene	V gene	D gene	clone size	CDR3 DNA	CDR3 protein
TRBJ1-2	TRBV28	-	-	TGTGCCAGCAGTGGGGTTCAGGGTAGAAGTCGCTATGGCTACACCTTC	CASSGVQGRSRYGYTF
TRBJ2-1	TRBV7-9	-	-	TGTGCCAGCAGCTTAGAGGGTCGGAGGGTGAGAGGGAATGAGCAGTTCTTC	CASSLEGRRVRGNEQFF
TRBJ2-7	TRBV13	TRBD2	-	TGTGCCAGCAGAAGAATACTAGCGGAGGATATACGACTTTACGAGCAGTACTTC	CASRRILAEDIRLYEQYF
TRBJ2-7	TRBV28	TRBD2	-	TGTGCCAGCCGCAAACAGGGCCGCGGGAGGCTCTACGAGCAGTACTTC	CASRKQGRGRLYEQYF
TRBJ1-6	TRBV6-1	-	-	TGTGCCAGCAGTGAAGCCCCGCCCCGGGACCTTAATTCACCCCTCCACTTT	CASSEAPPRDLNSPLHF
TRBJ2-5	TRBV7-8	-	-	TGTGCCAGCAGTCGACCCAAGAGTGGCGGTGAGACCCAGTACTTC	CASSRPKSGGETQYF
TRBJ1-1	TRBV30	-	-	TGTGCCTGGAACCTCACACCCCTGAACACTGAAGCTTTCTTT	CAWNLTPLNTEAFF
TRBJ1-1	TRBV30	-	-	TGTGCCTGCAGCGACAGTAGCACTGAAGCTTTCTTT	CACSDSSTEAFF
TRBJ2-7	TRBV14	-	-	TGTGCCAGCAGCCAAGTTGGGTCCTCTTGGGACTTC	CASSQVGSSWDF
TRBJ1-1	TRBV2	-	-	TGTGCCAGCCTGTACGGTGGTACTGAAGCTTTCTTT	CASLYGGTEAFF
TRBJ1-4	TRBV29-1	-	-	TGCAGCGTTGAACAGGGTAATGAAAAACTGTTTTTT	CSVEQGNEKLFF
TRBJ1-6	TRBV27	-	-	TGTGCCAGCAGTGATCCTAATTCACCCCTCCACTTT	CASSDPNSPLHF
TRBJ2-7	TRBV5-4	-	-	TGTGCCAGCAGCATGGGTACGTGGTCCTACGAGCAGTACTTC	CASSMGTWSYEQYF
TRBJ2-6	TRBV7-9	TRBD2	-	TGTGCCAGCAGCTTAGTCCTAGCGGGAGGCCTCCAGGCCAACGTCCTGACTTTC	CASSLVLAGGLQANVLTF
TRBJ2-7	TRBV7-9	-	-	TGTGCCAGCAGCCAGGGGGGGAGATACGGCGAGCAGTACTTC	CASSQGGRYGEQYF
TRBJ2-5	TRBV14	-	once	TGTGCTAGCAGCCCAGACACATCGACTCTCTCGCACCAAGAGACCCAGTACTTC	CASSPDTSTLSHQETQYF
TRBJ2-7	TRBV19	-	-	TGTGCCAGTAGACCTCTAGGACAGACCTACGAGCAGTACTTC	CASRPLGQTYEQYF
TRBJ1-1	TRBV6-5	-	-	TGTGCCAGCAGCCCAGGGTCTTACACTGAAGCTTTCTTT	CASSPGSYTEAFF
TRBJ2-3	TRBV5-8	-	-	TGTGCCAGAAGCTTTCGGGGTGAAAGAGATACGCAGTATTTT	CARSFRGERDTQYF
TRBJ2-7	TRBV25-1	TRBD1	-	TGTGCCAGCAGGGACAGGGGGACATACGAGCAGTACTTC	CASRDRGTYEQYF
TRBJ1-1	TRBV5-1	-	-	TGCGCCAGCAGCTTGGGGGAATGGTCTTACACTGAAGCTTTCTTT	CASSLGEWSYTEAFF
TRBJ1-3	TRBV28	-	-	TGTGCCAGCAGGGCCGGGACGGTCTCTGGAAACACCATATATTTT	CASRAGTVSGNTIYF
TRBJ2-2	TRBV4-1	-	-	TGCGCCAGCAGCCAACTTGGGCAGGGCACCGGGGAGCTGTTTTTT	CASSQLGQGTGELFF
TRBJ2-3	TRBV15	-	once	TGTGCCACCAGCGCAAGGCTGAGCACAGATACGCAGTATTTT	CATSARLSTDTQYF
TRBJ2-1	TRBV7-9	-	-	TGTGCCAGCAGCTTTCAGACCAATGAGCAGTTCTTC	CASSFQTNEQFF
TRBJ2-2	TRBV15	TRBD2	-	TGTGCCACCAGCAGAAGCGGGATCAGCACCGGGGAGCTGTTTTTT	CATSRSGISTGELFF
TRBJ2-5	TRBV4-1	-	once	TGCGCCAGCAGCCAAGTACCCAGAGATAAAGAGACCCAGTACTTC	CASSQVPRDKETQYF
TRBJ1-2	TRBV2	-	-	TGTGCCAGCAGGGCGCAAACAGGGATAAACTATGGCTACACCTTC	CASRAQTGINYGYTF
TRBJ2-7	TRBV28	-	-	TGTGCCAGCAGTTCCGGGGGTACGGGTTACGAGCAGTACTTC	CASSSGGTGYEQYF
TRBJ2-2	TRBV18	TRBD1	-	TGTGCCAGTTTCGGACAGGGCGACACCGGGGAGCTGTTTTTT	CASFGQGDTGELFF
TRBJ2-7	TRBV6-5	-	-	TGTGCCAGCAAGGCGTCAGGGCCTCCCTACGAGCAGTACTTC	CASKASGPPYEQYF
TRBJ1-4	TRBV4-1	-	-	TGCGCCAGCAGCCAGGGGACTAATGAAAAACTGTTTTTT	CASSQGTNEKLFF
TRBJ2-1	TRBV4-1	TRBD2	-	TGCGCCAGCAGCCATCCTATTTGGGGGACTAGCGGAAAGCAGTTCTTC	CASSHPIWGTSGKQFF
TRBJ2-1	TRBV7-8	-	-	TGTGCCAGCAGCTTAGCGCGATCAAATGAGCAGTTCTTC	CASSLARSNEQFF
TRBJ1-5	TRBV12-5	TRBD1	-	TGTGCTAGTGGTTTGGTAAGGTACAGGGGAATCCAGCCCCAGCATTTT	CASGLVRYRGIQPQHF
TRBJ1-3	TRBV2	-	-	TGTGCCAGCCAAGACCCAAGCTCTGGAAACACCATATATTTT	CASQDPSSGNTIYF
TRBJ2-1	TRBV5-8	-	-	TGTGCCAGCAGCTTGGGACAGGTAGGAGGTGAGCAGTTCTTC	CASSLGQVGGEQFF
TRBJ2-7	TRBV15	TRBD1	once	TGTGCCACCAGCATAACCCGTACAGGGGATTACGAGCAGTACTTC	CATSITRTGDYEQYF
TRBJ2-1	TRBV6-7	-	-	TGTGCCAGCATCGGTCGTATATCCCCTACTCGCAATGAGCAGTTCTTC	CASIGRISPTRNEQFF
TRBJ2-7	TRBV27	TRBD2	-	TGTGCCAGCAAGGCCTTGGCCGGGAGGAATGAAGCGTACGAGCAGTACTTC	CASKALAGRNEAYEQYF
TRBJ2-7	TRBV5-1	TRBD2	once	TGCGCCAGCAGCCGAGCGGGAGCGGGCTACGAGCAGTACTTC	CASSRAGAGYEQYF
TRBJ1-6	TRBV28	-	-	TGTGCCAGCAGTTCTCCCGAGTGGGATAATTCACCCCTCCACTTT	CASSSPEWDNSPLHF
TRBJ2-7	TRBV7-6	-	-	TGTGCCAGCAGCTTAGGTGACAGTTACGAGCAGTACTTC	CASSLGDSYEQYF
TRBJ2-1	TRBV7-2	-	-	TGTGCCAGCAGCTTAACAGTGTGGGATGAGCAGTTCTTC	CASSLTVWDEQFF
TRBJ1-1	TRBV10-1	-	-	TGCGCCAGCAGAATGGGGGATTGGTCGATGAACACTGAAGCTTTCTTT	CASRMGDWSMNTEAFF
TRBJ2-6	TRBV5-6	-	-	TGTGCCAGCAGCTTGCCGCGTCAGAGCTCTGGGGCCAACGTCCTGACTTTC	CASSLPRQSSGANVLTF
TRBJ2-1	TRBV30	TRBD2	-	TGTGCCTGGAACAGGGGTAGCGGGAGGGCCGCCTACAATGAGCAGTTCTTC	CAWNRGSGRAAYNEQFF
TRBJ2-2	TRBV11-2	TRBD1	-	TGTGCCAGCAGCCTAAAGGGACAGTCGAACACCGGGGAGCTGTTTTTT	CASSLKGQSNTGELFF